The clone carrying this T cell receptor (beta chain) appeared a single time. The data belong to a study of siplizumab effects on memory and regulatory T cells. TCR templates numbering approximately 94,000 were assayed per sample. Profiling relied on immunoSEQ multiplex PCR, and the TCRdb table lists in-frame clones only, not all of them. Counted here are some 62,000 clones, 70% to 90% occurring once; the ten biggest clones make up 3.5% to 4.5%. This clonotype originated in a human donor in good health. The sequenced sample was memory CD4+ T cells sorted from blood.

The CDR3 reads CASSSILTGAQETQYF. In DNA, the CDR3 is TGTGCCAGCAGCTCCATCTTAACCGGGGCCCAAGAGACCCAGTACTTC. This chain links TRBV7-9 with TRBJ2-5; D might be TRBD1 or TRBD2, each matching 5 bases. The V gene's germline CDR1 is SEHNR and CDR2 FQNEAQ (reference sequence). The CDR3 loop spans 16 amino acids. Trimming took 4 bases from V and 1 from J, leaving 16 bases between them.